One sample yielded the 23 T cell receptor beta chains listed below, sequenced in a study of blood T cell repertoires in COVID-19. Method: immunoSEQ multiplex PCR; TCRdb's copy keeps in-frame clones and lacks some. The sample contains about 40,000 clones, roughly 88% of which appear only once. The sample consisted of peripheral blood. These receptors originate from a woman in her 70s with acute or convalescent COVID-19.

The chain links TRBV7-3 to TRBJ2-5; tentative D call: TRBD2 (7 bases). The V end lost 1 base, the J end lost 4 bases, and 10 bases lay between the germline ends. CDR1 and CDR2 from the germline V gene are SGHTA and FQGTGA. The CDR3 has 14 amino acids. CDR3 residues: CASSLREGVETQYF. The CDR3 DNA follows: TGTGCCAGCAGCTTAAGGGAGGGGGTAGAGACCCAGTACTTC. Based on the CDR3 plus reference TRBV7-3 and TRBJ2-5, the full variable domain is GAGVSQTPSNKVTEKGKYVELRCDPISGHTALYWYRQSLGQGPEFLIYFQGTGAADDSGLPNDRFFAVRPEGSVSTLKIQRTERGDSAVYLCASSLREGVETQYFGPGTRLLVL.

The chain carries TRBV11-3 and TRBJ2-2, with D unresolved. CDR3 size: 14 residues. CDR1 and CDR2 from the germline V gene are SGHNT and YENEEA. Trimming stripped 5 bases from V and 1 base from J, with 8 bases between. The CDR3 is CASSLRQNTGELFF. In DNA, the CDR3 is TGTGCCAGCAGCCTGCGGCAGAACACCGGGGAGCTGTTTTTT.

This chain connects TRBV5-1 to TRBJ2-3, with 7 bases lining up with TRBD1. Germline-derived CDR1 and CDR2 are SGHRS and YFSETQ. CDR3 length: 14 amino acids. The trim removed 4 bases at V and 1 base at J, leaving 3 bases unmatched. CDR3 protein: CASSPGQGTDTQYF. The CDR3 bases are TGCGCCAGCAGCCCCGGACAGGGCACAGATACGCAGTATTTT.

Only one count was recorded for this clone. The rearrangement links TRBV5-5 to TRBJ2-2; D might be TRBD1 (5 bases). The CDR3 length is 16 residues. Germline V CDR1 and CDR2: SGHKS, YYEKEE (reference sequence). Trimming shortened V by 4 bases and J by 8 bases, and 21 bases separated the two germline ends. The CDR3 sequence: CASSQGSVEIGGELFF. CDR3 sequence (DNA): TGTGCCAGCAGCCAGGGTTCGGTTGAAATCGGGGGGGAGCTGTTTTTT. Complete variable domain (other parts from reference TRBV5-5 and TRBJ2-2): DAGVTQSPTHLIKTRGQQVTLRCSPISGHKSVSWYQQVLGQGPQFIFQYYEKEERGRGNFPDRFSARQFPNYSSELNVNALLLGDSALYLCASSQGSVEIGGELFFGEGSRLTVL.

V and J are TRBV7-2 and TRBJ1-4; 10 bases are a match to TRBD1. V lost 6 bases to trimming and J lost 7 bases; unmatched junction nucleotides: 5. This CDR3 has 14 residues. Germline V gene data show CDR1 as SGHTA and CDR2 as FQGNSA. The CDR3 DNA reads TGTGCCAGCAGTGCCGGACAGGGGGGTGAAAAACTGTTTTTT. Protein sequence: CASSAGQGGEKLFF.

Here the CDR3 reads CASRWGVIDTEAFF. The CDR3 DNA reads TGTGCCAGCAGATGGGGGGTTATCGACACTGAAGCTTTCTTT. V and J are TRBV27 and TRBJ1-1; D is possibly TRBD1 (5 bases). Germline V lookup: CDR1 MNHEY, CDR2 SMNVEV (reference sequence). V was clipped by 6 bases and J by 3 bases, with 14 bases between them. The CDR3 is 14 residues long.

There are a few counts of this clone. The chain joins TRBV7-9 to TRBJ2-2; 10 bases are shared with TRBD2. There are 18 residues in the CDR3. V lost 3 bases and J lost 1; bases outside the gene matches: 8. The germline V gene encodes CDR1 SEHNR and CDR2 FQNEAQ (reference sequence). The CDR3 reads CASSFGRQREGNTGELFF. The CDR3 coding sequence is TGTGCCAGCAGCTTCGGCAGGCAGCGGGAGGGGAACACCGGGGAGCTGTTTTTT. The whole variable domain, remainder taken from reference TRBV7-9 and TRBJ2-2, is DTGVSQNPRHKITKRGQNVTFRCDPISEHNRLYWYRQTLGQGPEFLTYFQNEAQLEKSRLLSDRFSAERPKGSFSTLEIQRTEQGDSAMYLCASSFGRQREGNTGELFFGEGSRLTVL.

The rearrangement uses TRBV24-1 and TRBJ2-3; the match to TRBD1 covers 7 bases. This CDR3 is built from 13 residues. Trimming removed 7 bases from V and 2 bases from J; junction bases left unmatched: 2. Germline CDR1 and CDR2: KGHDR and SFDVKD. Written as DNA, the CDR3 is TGTGCCACCAGGGACAGGTCCACAGATACGCAGTATTTT. It translates to CATRDRSTDTQYF.

This clone was seen a single time. This chain links TRBV14 with TRBJ2-2, with D tentatively TRBD2 (6 bases). The length of the CDR3 is 16 residues. The V gene lost 4 bases and the J gene lost 0 bases, with 12 bases spanning the gap. Germline V CDR1 and CDR2: SGHDN, FVKESK. The CDR3 nucleotides are TGTGCCAGCAGCCTGAACTCGGGAGCGAACACCGGGGAGCTGTTTTTT. Its translation is CASSLNSGANTGELFF.

The V call is TRBV19, the J call TRBJ1-1; D is unclear. The germline V gene has CDR1 LNHDA and CDR2 SQIVND (reference sequence). This CDR3 is built from 13 residues. V lost 1 base to trimming and J lost 5 bases, with 8 bases between them. The CDR3 sequence is CASSIVGATEAFF. The CDR3 DNA follows: TGTGCCAGTAGTATAGTGGGCGCAACTGAAGCTTTCTTT.

The rearrangement links TRBV7-9 to TRBJ2-3; TRBD1 might be the D (5 bases). The germline V gene has CDR1 SEHNR and CDR2 FQNEAQ (reference sequence). Trimming stripped 1 base from V and 5 bases from J, with 13 bases between. The CDR3 length is 15 residues. The CDR3, as DNA: TGTGCCAGCAGCTTAGATGGGGCCGGTGAAGATACGCAGTATTTT. Translated: CASSLDGAGEDTQYF.

J is TRBJ2-5 and V is TRBV4-3, with 8 bases that match TRBD2. The CDR3 has 16 amino acids. CDR1 is LGHNA, CDR2 YSLEER, per germline. V shed 4 bases and J 3 bases; nucleotides not matched to a gene: 10. CDR3 sequence: CASSLKAGATEETQYF. The CDR3 coding sequence is TGCGCCAGCAGCCTAAAAGCGGGGGCCACCGAAGAGACCCAGTACTTC.

This chain links TRBV3-1 (or the pseudogene TRBV3-2) with TRBJ2-5; 9 nucleotides match TRBD2. This CDR3 region has 14 residues. Unmatched junction bases numbered 8, after V lost 7 bases and J lost 5 bases. CDR1 and CDR2 (germline): LGHDT, YNNKEL (reference sequence). CDR3 residues: CASTLGSGSETQYF. Written as DNA, the CDR3 is TGTGCCAGCACCCTGGGTAGCGGGAGTGAGACCCAGTACTTC.

This clone turned up a few times. The gene calls are TRBV18 and TRBJ1-5, with D possibly matching TRBD1 (6 bases). CDR1 and CDR2 (germline): KGHSH, LQKENI. The CDR3 extends over 14 amino acids. Trimming shortened V by 6 bases and J by 5 bases, and 14 bases separated the two germline ends. The CDR3 DNA sequence: TGTGCCAGCTCCCCAAACGAGGGGGATCAGCCCCAGCATTTT. Translating gives CASSPNEGDQPQHF.

The rearrangement joins TRBV6-2 or TRBV6-3 to TRBJ2-5; TRBD2 is a possible D gene (7 bases). Trimming stripped 6 bases from V and 5 bases from J, with 19 bases between. This CDR3 has 15 residues. The germline V gene encodes CDR1 MNHEY and CDR2 SVGEGT. The CDR3 sequence is CASSNLGGAWETQYF. CDR3 DNA: TGTGCCAGCAGCAACCTGGGGGGGGCCTGGGAGACCCAGTACTTC.

V usage is TRBV7-2 and J usage is TRBJ2-1; 7 bases match TRBD2. From germline, CDR1 is SGHTA and CDR2 FQGNSA. V shed 5 bases and J 7 bases; nucleotides not matched to a gene: 14. The CDR3 has 16 residues. The CDR3 protein is CASSPGWGLFQNEQFF. As DNA, the CDR3 is TGTGCCAGCAGCCCGGGGTGGGGACTATTTCAAAATGAGCAGTTCTTC.

The genes are TRBV6-5 and TRBJ2-7, with TRBD2 identical over 10 bases. J gave up 6 bases and V 8 bases, and 7 bases lay outside the gene matches. This CDR3 has 13 residues. Germline lookup yields CDR1 MNHEY and CDR2 SVGAGI. As DNA, the CDR3 is TGTGCCAGCGGGACTAGCGACCGACTCGAGCAGTACGTC. Amino acids: CASGTSDRLEQYV.

The rearrangement joins TRBV3-1 (or the pseudogene TRBV3-2) to TRBJ1-2; the match to TRBD1 covers 8 bases. This CDR3 spans 17 amino acids. Germline loops: CDR1 LGHDT, CDR2 YNNKEL (reference sequence). V lost 6 bases, J lost 4 bases, and 16 bases stayed unmatched. The DNA for the CDR3 is TGTGCCAGCAGTCCAGGAGCAGGGGGCTCCGATTCCTATGGCTACACCTTC. Protein product: CASSPGAGGSDSYGYTF.

This clone was detected only once. J is TRBJ2-7 and V is TRBV6-2 or TRBV6-3; 8 positions match TRBD1. The germline V gene encodes CDR1 MNHEY and CDR2 SVGEGT. V lost 5 bases to trimming and J lost 7 bases; unmatched junction nucleotides: 7. This CDR3 spans 13 amino acids. The CDR3 DNA is TGTGCCAGCAGTCGGACAGGGACCTTTGAGCAGTACGTC. Its translation: CASSRTGTFEQYV.

The V gene is TRBV6-5, the J gene TRBJ1-1; 9 bases fit TRBD1. This CDR3 spans 14 amino acids. Germline CDR1 MNHEY, CDR2 SVGAGI. Trimming removed 10 bases from V and 6 bases from J; junction bases left unmatched: 12. DNA of the CDR3: TGTGCCACCCAATGGGACAGGGTACAAGCTGAAGCTTTCTTT. Its translation is CATQWDRVQAEAFF.

The chain carries TRBV28 and TRBJ2-4; TRBD1 aligns across 10 bases. V was pared by 8 bases and J by 11 bases, with 6 bases of the junction left unmatched. The length of the CDR3 is 12 residues. In germline, CDR1 is MDHEN, CDR2 SYDVKM. CDR3 sequence (DNA): TGTGCCAGCCATTCGGACAGGGGGGTTCAGTACTTC. Translated: CASHSDRGVQYF.

The chain employs TRBV12-3 or TRBV12-4 and TRBJ2-5, with 8 bases fitting TRBD1. V dropped 6 bases and J dropped 5; count of bases not matched to a gene: 5. The CDR3 extends over 13 amino acids. CDR3 coding DNA: TGTGCCAGCAGCCGGACAGGGCTTGAGACCCAGTACTTC. Protein: CASSRTGLETQYF.

This sequence joins TRBV18 and TRBJ1-2; 7 nucleotides match TRBD1. The J segment lost 2 bases and the V segment lost 6 bases, leaving 6 bases of the junction unmatched. The CDR3 length is 14 residues. Germline CDR1 is KGHSH and CDR2 is LQKENI. CDR3: CASSDVGQNYGYTF. The CDR3 coding sequence is TGTGCCAGCTCGGATGTGGGACAGAACTATGGCTACACCTTC.